This is a list of T cell receptor beta chains from one sample in a study of a mutant IDH1 vaccine in newly diagnosed glioma. Repertoires were generated with immunoSEQ multiplex PCR, while TCRdb's copy carries only in-frame clones and drops some. The table shows about 55,000 clones, with around 80% occurring only once. Antigens of these TCRs are unknown. The material was PBMCs, obtained from a glioma patient whose treatment included an IDH1 peptide vaccine. Receptors were obtained from a man in his forties with glioma. Each CDR3 is given with its conserved first and last residue. A D gene is named only where the DNA matches it firmly. Size tells how often a clone was seen (once, few, many) or the class of an expanded clone, and some rows leave it out.

D gene: -; J gene: TRBJ1-4; clone size: -; V gene: TRBV6-7; CDR3 protein: CASSNEKLFF
D gene: TRBD1; J gene: TRBJ2-3; clone size: -; V gene: TRBV6-8; CDR3 protein: CASRPGQGGPDTQYF
D gene: TRBD1; J gene: TRBJ1-5; clone size: -; V gene: TRBV6-1; CDR3 protein: CASSPGQGGNQPQHF
D gene: -; J gene: TRBJ1-5; clone size: few; V gene: TRBV19; CDR3 protein: CASSIDVETPQHF
D gene: -; J gene: TRBJ1-5; clone size: once; V gene: TRBV6-1; CDR3 protein: CASNHGNQPQHF
D gene: -; J gene: TRBJ1-1; clone size: -; V gene: TRBV5-1; CDR3 protein: CASNDHGGSTEAFF
D gene: -; J gene: TRBJ2-7; clone size: -; V gene: TRBV5-8; CDR3 protein: CASSRVNEQYF
D gene: -; J gene: TRBJ2-5; clone size: -; V gene: TRBV6-1; CDR3 protein: CASSERLETQYF
D gene: TRBD1; J gene: TRBJ1-5; clone size: -; V gene: TRBV7-9; CDR3 protein: CASSLGEGGGNQPQHF
D gene: TRBD2; J gene: TRBJ2-3; clone size: -; V gene: TRBV5-6; CDR3 protein: CASNKKLAGYTDTQYF
D gene: -; J gene: TRBJ1-1; clone size: -; V gene: TRBV19; CDR3 protein: CASSIRQQYTEAFF
D gene: -; J gene: TRBJ1-2; clone size: -; V gene: TRBV6-6; CDR3 protein: CASRGLNYGYTF
D gene: -; J gene: TRBJ2-6; clone size: -; V gene: TRBV2; CDR3 protein: CASSARSSGANVLTF
D gene: -; J gene: TRBJ2-5; clone size: -; V gene: TRBV5-6; CDR3 protein: CASSSTTGGRETQYF
D gene: TRBD1; J gene: TRBJ1-2; clone size: -; V gene: TRBV9; CDR3 protein: CASSPAGGPNYGYTF
D gene: -; J gene: TRBJ2-7; clone size: -; V gene: TRBV2; CDR3 protein: CASSGIQRSYEQYF
D gene: -; J gene: TRBJ2-2; clone size: -; V gene: TRBV19; CDR3 protein: CASSNGLRAGELFF
D gene: -; J gene: TRBJ1-6; clone size: -; V gene: TRBV7-8; CDR3 protein: CASRGRFSPLHF
D gene: -; J gene: TRBJ1-5; clone size: once; V gene: TRBV6-1; CDR3 protein: CASSERGNQPQHF
D gene: -; J gene: TRBJ2-7; clone size: -; V gene: TRBV7-2; CDR3 protein: CASSVLNSEQYF
D gene: -; J gene: TRBJ1-5; clone size: -; V gene: TRBV18; CDR3 protein: CASSPGSGSNQPQHF
D gene: -; J gene: TRBJ1-2; clone size: -; V gene: TRBV14; CDR3 protein: CASSRPGAAYGYTF
D gene: -; J gene: TRBJ2-2; clone size: -; V gene: TRBV2; CDR3 protein: CASSVASNTGELFF
D gene: -; J gene: TRBJ1-2; clone size: -; V gene: TRBV29-1; CDR3 protein: CSVLENYGYTF
D gene: -; J gene: TRBJ2-7; clone size: -; V gene: TRBV2; CDR3 protein: CASSESGPMQYF